What follows are 14 T cell receptor beta chains derived from one specimen sequenced in a study of blood T cells in healthy people across ages. Primers used in a second PCR of about 6 to 11 cycles were a sample-barcoded 5' primer and a J-beta primer mix. TCRdb reanalysed the 5' RACE reads using MiXCR and keeps one entry per CDR3 protein. The sample includes over 1,200,000 distinct CDR3 sequences, around 55% of them seen just once. Source material: blood. The receptors come from a man aged 18 to 29 in good health.

In this sample, this clonotype turned up once. The CDR3 loop reads CASSLKWDYGYTF. CDR3 in DNA: TGTGCCAGCAGTTTAAAGTGGGACTATGGCTACACCTTC. The chain carries TRBV12-3 or TRBV12-4 and TRBJ1-2, with D hard to call. Trimming took 2 bases from V and 3 from J, leaving 7 bases between them. The CDR3 length is 13 residues.

The chain employs TRBV10-3 and TRBJ1-6, with a weak D call TRBD1 (6 bases). CDR1 is ENHRY and CDR2 is SYGVKD in the germline V gene. V lost 3 bases and J lost 8, with 14 bases in between. This CDR3 spans 15 amino acids. The CDR3 is CAISEGQGMDSPLHF. DNA of the CDR3: TGTGCCATCAGTGAAGGCCAGGGGATGGATTCACCCCTCCACTTT.

The chain has TRBV6-1 and TRBJ2-7; D perhaps matches TRBD2 (5 bases). The CDR3 is made up of 14 amino acids. Germline CDR1 and CDR2: MNHNS and SASEGT. V gave up 4 bases and J gave up 2 bases, with 12 bases separating them. CDR3 amino acids: CASSAGLPPYEQYF. In DNA, the CDR3 is TGTGCCAGCAGTGCCGGACTGCCCCCCTACGAGCAGTACTTC.

This clonotype appeared a few times. The J gene is TRBJ2-7, the V gene TRBV30; D remains unclear. The length of the CDR3 is 14 residues. CDR1 is GTSNPN, CDR2 SVGIG, per germline (reference sequence). V was trimmed by 0 bases and J by 2 bases, leaving 11 bases between them. The CDR3 reads CAWSVAGGTYEQYF. The DNA for the CDR3 is TGTGCCTGGAGTGTAGCAGGCGGTACCTACGAGCAGTACTTC.

V usage is TRBV5-1 and J usage is TRBJ2-2, with 7 bases fitting TRBD1. Trimming took 4 bases from V and 6 from J; bases not matched to a gene: 6. Per germline, CDR1 SGHRS and CDR2 YFSETQ. This CDR3 region has 14 residues. The CDR3 region is CASSVDRFPGELFF. CDR3 DNA: TGCGCCAGCAGCGTGGACAGGTTTCCCGGGGAGCTGTTTTTT.

This clonotype was observed a few times. This sequence joins TRBV7-2 and TRBJ2-5; no clear D. The CDR3 has 12 residues. The germline V gene encodes CDR1 SGHTA and CDR2 FQGNSA. V lost 6 bases and J 5 bases, leaving 10 bases between the germline ends. Here the CDR3 reads CASRVGSETQYF. The CDR3 DNA sequence: TGTGCCAGCAGAGTTGGTTCCGAGACCCAGTACTTC.

The V call is TRBV6-5, the J call TRBJ1-2; D is unresolved. In germline, CDR1 is MNHEY, CDR2 SVGAGI. The CDR3 spans 14 residues. V was pared by 4 bases and J by 6 bases, with 15 bases between. The CDR3 nucleotides are TGTGCCAGCAGTTTTACAGTCCAGAGCCATGGCTACACCTTC. Encoded protein: CASSFTVQSHGYTF.

This chain uses TRBV29-1 with TRBJ1-1, with D unclear. The V gene lost 2 bases and the J gene lost 4 bases, with 5 bases spanning the gap. CDR1 and CDR2 (germline): SQVTM, ANQGSEA. The CDR3 runs 11 residues. CDR3 residues: CSVEWITEAFF. As DNA, the CDR3 is TGCAGCGTTGAATGGATCACTGAAGCTTTCTTT. The whole variable domain, remainder taken from reference TRBV29-1 and TRBJ1-1, is SAVISQKPSRDICQRGTSLTIQCQVDSQVTMMFWYRQQPGQSLTLIATANQGSEATYESGFVIDKFPISRPNLTFSTLTVSNMSPEDSSIYLCSVEWITEAFFGQGTRLTVV.

V is TRBV5-1 and J is TRBJ1-2; 7 bases match TRBD1. V shed 0 bases, J shed 6 bases, and the junction held 2 bases outside the gene matches. CDR3 length: 13 residues. Germline values: CDR1 SGHRS, CDR2 YFSETQ. The CDR3 protein is CASSLDTGDGYTF. In DNA form, the CDR3 reads TGCGCCAGCAGCTTGGATACAGGGGATGGCTACACCTTC.

A few counts support this clonotype. The chain employs TRBV7-9 and TRBJ2-1, with TRBD2 as a possible D gene (5 bases). This CDR3 is built from 15 residues. Germline loops: CDR1 SEHNR, CDR2 FQNEAQ (reference sequence). Trimming left V 1 base short and J 5 bases short, with 12 bases between. CDR3 nucleotides: TGTGCCAGCAGCTTAGGGATAGCGACTAACAATGAGCAGTTCTTC. Protein product: CASSLGIATNNEQFF.

The chain has TRBV7-2 and TRBJ2-4; D gene ambiguous. The end of the DNA is better explained by TRBJ2-7, so the J call may be wrong. Per germline, CDR1 SGHTA and CDR2 FQGNSA. The length of the CDR3 is 13 residues. The CDR3 loop reads CASSSSILYEQYF. The CDR3, as DNA: TGTGCCAGCAGCTCCAGCATACTCTACGAGCAGTACTTC.

The chain joins TRBV7-2 to TRBJ2-3; D unresolved. Germline loops: CDR1 SGHTA, CDR2 FQGNSA. The CDR3 length is 15 residues. V was cut by 2 bases and J by 0 bases, with 9 bases left in between. The CDR3 sequence is CASSLRPTSTDTQYF. The CDR3 region has the DNA TGTGCCAGCAGCTTACGACCGACTAGCACAGATACGCAGTATTTT.

This chain uses TRBV25-1 with TRBJ2-7; TRBD2 is a possible D gene (5 bases). Trimming left V 4 bases short and J 3 bases short, with 7 bases between. The CDR3 consists of 12 residues. Looked up from germline, CDR1 is MGHDK and CDR2 is SYGVNS. CDR3 loop: CASSGEIYEQYF. The CDR3 nucleotides are TGTGCCAGCAGTGGGGAGATCTACGAGCAGTACTTC.

The rearrangement uses TRBV12-3 or TRBV12-4 and TRBJ2-3; TRBD2 might be the D (6 bases). Trimming removed 3 bases at V and 14 bases at J, with 21 bases between. The CDR3 sequence is 14 residues long. The CDR3 loop reads CASSLRGDGSGVYF. The CDR3 bases are TGTGCCAGCAGTTTGCGCGGGGACGGGTCCGGGGTGTATTTT.